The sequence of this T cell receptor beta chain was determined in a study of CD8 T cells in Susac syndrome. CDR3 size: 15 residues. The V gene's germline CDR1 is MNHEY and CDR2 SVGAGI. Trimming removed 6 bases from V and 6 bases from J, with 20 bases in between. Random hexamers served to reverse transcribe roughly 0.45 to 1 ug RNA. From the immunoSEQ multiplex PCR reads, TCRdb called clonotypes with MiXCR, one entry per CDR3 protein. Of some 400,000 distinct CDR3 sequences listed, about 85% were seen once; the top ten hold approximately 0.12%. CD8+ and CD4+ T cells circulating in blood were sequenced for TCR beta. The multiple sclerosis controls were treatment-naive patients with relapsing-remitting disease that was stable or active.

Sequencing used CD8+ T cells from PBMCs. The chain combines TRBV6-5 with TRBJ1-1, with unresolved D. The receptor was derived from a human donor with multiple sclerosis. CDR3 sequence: CASRQAHSKSAEAFF. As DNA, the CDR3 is TGTGCCAGCAGGCAGGCCCACAGTAAGAGCGCTGAAGCTTTCTTT.